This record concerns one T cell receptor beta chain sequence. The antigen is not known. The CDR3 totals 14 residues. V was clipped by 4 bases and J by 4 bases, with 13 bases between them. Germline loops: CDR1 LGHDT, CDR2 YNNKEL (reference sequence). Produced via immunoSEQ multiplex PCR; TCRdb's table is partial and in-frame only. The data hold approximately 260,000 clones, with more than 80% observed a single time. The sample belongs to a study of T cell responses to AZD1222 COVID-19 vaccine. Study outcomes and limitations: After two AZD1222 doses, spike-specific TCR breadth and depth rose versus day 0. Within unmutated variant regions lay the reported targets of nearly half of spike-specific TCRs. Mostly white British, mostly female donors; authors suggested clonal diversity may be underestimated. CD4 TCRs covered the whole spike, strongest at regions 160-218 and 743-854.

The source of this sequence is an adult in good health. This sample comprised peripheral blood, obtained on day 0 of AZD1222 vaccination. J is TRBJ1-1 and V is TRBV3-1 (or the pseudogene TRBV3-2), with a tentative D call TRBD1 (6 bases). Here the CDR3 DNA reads TGTGCCAGCAGCCGCTTACAGGGAAGCACTGAAGCTTTCTTT. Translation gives CASSRLQGSTEAFF.